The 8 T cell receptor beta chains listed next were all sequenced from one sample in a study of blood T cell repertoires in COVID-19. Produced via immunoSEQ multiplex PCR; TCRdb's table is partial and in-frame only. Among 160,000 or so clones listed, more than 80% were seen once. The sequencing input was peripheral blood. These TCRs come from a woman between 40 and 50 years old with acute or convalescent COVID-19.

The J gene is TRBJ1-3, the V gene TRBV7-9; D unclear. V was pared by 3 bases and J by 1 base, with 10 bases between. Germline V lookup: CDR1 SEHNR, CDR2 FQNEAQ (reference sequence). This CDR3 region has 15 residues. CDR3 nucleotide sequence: TGTGCCAGCAGCTTTAAGATGAGATCTGGAAACACCATATATTTT. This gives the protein CASSFKMRSGNTIYF. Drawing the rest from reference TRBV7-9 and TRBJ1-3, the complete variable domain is DTGVSQNPRHKITKRGQNVTFRCDPISEHNRLYWYRQTLGQGPEFLTYFQNEAQLEKSRLLSDRFSAERPKGSFSTLEIQRTEQGDSAMYLCASSFKMRSGNTIYFGEGSWLTVV.

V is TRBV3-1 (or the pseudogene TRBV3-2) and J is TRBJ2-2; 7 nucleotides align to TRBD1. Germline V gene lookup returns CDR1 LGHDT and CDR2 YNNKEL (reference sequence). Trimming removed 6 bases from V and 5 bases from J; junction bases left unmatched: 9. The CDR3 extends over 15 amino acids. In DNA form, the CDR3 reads TGTGCCAGCAGTCCTCAGGGGGTTAGGACCGGGGAGCTGTTTTTT. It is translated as CASSPQGVRTGELFF.

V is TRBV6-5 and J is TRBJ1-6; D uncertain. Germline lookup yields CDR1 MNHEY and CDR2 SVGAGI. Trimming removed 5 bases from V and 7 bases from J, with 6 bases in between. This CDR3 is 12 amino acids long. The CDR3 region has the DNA TGTGCCAGCAGTAATATAAATTCACCCCTCCACTTT. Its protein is CASSNINSPLHF.

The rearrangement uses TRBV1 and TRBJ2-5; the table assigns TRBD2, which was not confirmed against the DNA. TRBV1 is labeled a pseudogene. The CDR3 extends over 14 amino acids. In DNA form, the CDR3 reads TGCACCAGCCGACTAGCGGGACCTCCCGGGCCCCAGTACTTC. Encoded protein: CTSRLAGPPGPQYF.

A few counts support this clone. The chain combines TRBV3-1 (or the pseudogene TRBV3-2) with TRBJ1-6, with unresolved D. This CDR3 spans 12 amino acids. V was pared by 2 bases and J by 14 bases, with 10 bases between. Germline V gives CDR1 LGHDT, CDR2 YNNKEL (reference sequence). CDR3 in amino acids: CASSQQASTLHF. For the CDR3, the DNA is TGTGCCAGCAGCCAACAGGCCTCAACCCTCCACTTT.

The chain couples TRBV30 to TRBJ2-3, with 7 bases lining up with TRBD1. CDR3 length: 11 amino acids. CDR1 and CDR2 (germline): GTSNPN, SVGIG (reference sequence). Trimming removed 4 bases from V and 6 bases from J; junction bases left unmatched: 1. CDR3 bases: TGTGCCTGGACACAGGGGGATACGCAGTATTTT. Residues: CAWTQGDTQYF. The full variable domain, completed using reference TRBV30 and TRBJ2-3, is SQTIHQWPATLVQPVGSPLSLECTVEGTSNPNLYWYRQAAGRGLQLLFYSVGIGQISSEVPQNLSASRPQDRQFILSSKKLLLSDSGFYLCAWTQGDTQYFGPGTRLTVL.

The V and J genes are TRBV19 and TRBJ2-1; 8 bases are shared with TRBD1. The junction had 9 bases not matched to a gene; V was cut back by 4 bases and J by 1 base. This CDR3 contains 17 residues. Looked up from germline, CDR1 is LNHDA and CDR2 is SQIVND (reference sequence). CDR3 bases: TGTGCCAGTAGTACCGAAGGACAGGGAAAATCCTACAATGAGCAGTTCTTC. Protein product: CASSTEGQGKSYNEQFF.

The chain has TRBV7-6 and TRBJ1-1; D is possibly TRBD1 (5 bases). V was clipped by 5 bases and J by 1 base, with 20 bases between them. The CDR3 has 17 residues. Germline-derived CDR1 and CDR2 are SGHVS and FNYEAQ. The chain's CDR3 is CASSDGKGSSPNTEAFF. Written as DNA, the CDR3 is TGTGCCAGCAGCGACGGTAAGGGGTCTAGTCCGAACACTGAAGCTTTCTTT.